This T cell receptor (beta chain) is from a study of blood T cells in healthy people across ages (dated by TCRdb to 2013 to 2016). With respect to the entire study: Template switching captured roughly one uniquely barcoded TCR beta cDNA molecule per two T cells in model experiments. Age-related changes in TCR beta repertoire diversity were measured in the study by deep sequencing normalized with unique cDNA molecular identifiers. To avoid experimental bias, donors of different ages were randomly spread across the sequencing lanes. Two additional independent replicas of 1 million unique cDNA reads from the same blood draw were analyzed for two donors (one aged 18 to 30 and one aged 80 or older). Four age groups were formed from the donors: young (average approximately 15 years), middle-aged (approximately 41), aged (roughly 56) and long-lived (more than 75).

Results the study describes overall, beyond this receptor: The percentage of naive T cells measured by flow cytometry correlated strongly with observed TCR beta diversity. The long-lived group showed more naive CD4+ T cells, fewer expanded clones and increased TCR diversity than the aged group, suggesting age selection. As age increased, observed TCR beta diversity per million T cells dropped in a roughly linear way, and a significant reduction was already evident by age 40. Since profiling was done on bulk unsorted PBMCs, naive and antigen-experienced compartments could not be conclusively compared. The CMV infection status of donors was not known, potentially confounding age-related changes in expanded clonotypes. Estimates of total diversity based on one million sequenced T cells were regarded as lower bounds and as underestimates.

The approximately 39 donors, aged roughly 6 to 95 years, were systemically healthy Caucasian individuals from Russia. Each donor gave about 9.7 milliliters of peripheral blood, drawn into EDTA-treated Vacutainer tubes. Ficoll-Paque density-gradient centrifugation was used to isolate PBMCs, with at least 6.5 million per sample. Trizol reagent was used to extract total RNA from the PBMCs, yielding at least 5.5 micrograms per sample. For every donor, an aliquot of PBMCs went through flow cytometry to measure the percentages of naive CD45RAhigh/CD27high T cells. Libraries were prepared through 5' RACE. The instrument was an Illumina HiSeq 2500. A second PCR of about 7 to 12 cycles was run with a J-beta primer mix and a sample-barcoded 5' primer. Each TCR beta cDNA molecule received a unique molecular identifier from a template-switch 5' adaptor carrying 12 random nucleotides. Each sample yielded at least 2.5 million CDR3-containing paired-end reads. The Mint cDNA synthesis kit, primed by a TRBC-specific oligonucleotide, was used to synthesize first-strand cDNA from all RNA. Following uracil-DNA glycosylase treatment, all cDNA underwent a first 18-cycle PCR with the universal primers M1SS and BC2_uni_R. The paper's data handling went like this. Each sample was normalized by randomly selecting 1 million high-quality reads, each carrying a distinct molecular identifier. Reads with shared molecular identifiers were discarded instead of being binned into consensus sequences. MiTCR, with a Q25 quality threshold and the strictest error-elimination algorithm, was used for CDR3 identification, clonotype clustering and error correction. A nonparametric unseen species model using Euler transformation provided a lower-bound estimate of total TCR beta diversity. TCRdb trimmed the raw reads at Q25, called clones with MiXCR and kept productive beta chains. Identical CDR3 proteins give one entry, which carries the most common genes and DNA. The authors' filters were not applied to this entry. This sample is represented by 1.5 million to 2 million distinct CDR3 sequences; 28% of them were singletons. Over 7% of the sample is taken by the ten largest.

The CDR3 sequence holds 16 residues, the cysteine and phenylalanine included. Only the CDR3 region is kept as DNA, spanning 48 bases read in frame from base 1. V is reduced by 4 bases and J by 1 base, leaving a spacing of 16 bases between them. Remarks on this clonotype: Its antigen target is currently unknown. No much larger clone is present one base from it, and per-base qualities are unavailable.

This chain joins TRBV12-3 or TRBV12-4 to TRBJ2-5; the D gene is perhaps TRBD1, on 6 matching bases. The sample consisted of blood. This receptor was taken from a woman under 40 in good health. The CDR3 reads CASSSLGAPTQETQYF. The DNA reads as follows: TGTGCCAGCAGTTCTTTGGGGGCGCCGACCCAAGAGACCCAGTACTTC.